The rows below give T cell receptor beta chains drawn from one sample of a study of shared clonotypes between healthy human individuals. Produced via immunoSEQ multiplex PCR; TCRdb's table is partial and in-frame only. Here the sample spans about 590,000 clones, just under 97% being singletons. What was sequenced was naive CD8+ T cells sorted from blood. The receptors here all came from a woman between 25 and 40 years old in good health. Each CDR3 is given with its conserved first and last residue. Each record gives: J gene, clone size, D gene, V gene, CDR3 protein, CDR3 DNA. The D gene is left open where the match is weak. Clone size is not always given. Where it is, it says once, few, many or a class for expanded clones.

J: TRBJ2-5
size: -
D: -
V: TRBV4-1
CDR3: CASSQDNEETQYF
DNA: TGCGCCAGCAGCCAAGATAACGAGGAGACCCAGTACTTC

J: TRBJ1-2
size: -
D: -
V: TRBV13
CDR3: CASSLGGQGYTF
DNA: TGTGCCAGCAGCTTGGGGGGCCAGGGCTACACCTTC

J: TRBJ2-7
size: -
D: -
V: TRBV28
CDR3: CASTLAGSSYEQYF
DNA: TGTGCCAGCACCTTGGCGGGAAGTAGCTACGAGCAGTACTTC

J: TRBJ2-5
size: -
D: -
V: TRBV28
CDR3: CASSPDNPQETQYF
DNA: TGTGCCAGCAGCCCCGACAATCCCCAAGAGACCCAGTACTTC

J: TRBJ1-5
size: -
D: -
V: TRBV28
CDR3: CASSVVRGRNQPQHF
DNA: TGTGCCAGCAGTGTAGTCAGGGGCCGCAATCAGCCCCAGCATTTT

J: TRBJ2-7
size: -
D: TRBD2
V: TRBV6-5
CDR3: CASSYSAGRVSYEQYF
DNA: TGTGCCAGCAGTTACTCTGCCGGGAGGGTCTCCTACGAGCAGTACTTC

J: TRBJ1-1
size: -
D: -
V: TRBV28
CDR3: CASRTGMNTEAFF
DNA: TGTGCCAGCAGGACAGGCATGAACACTGAAGCTTTCTTT

J: TRBJ1-1
size: once
D: -
V: TRBV5-1
CDR3: CASSPRPNTEAFF
DNA: TGCGCCAGCAGCCCTAGACCGAACACTGAAGCTTTCTTT

J: TRBJ2-2
size: -
D: TRBD2
V: TRBV29-1
CDR3: CSVEVRGGSNTGELFF
DNA: TGCAGCGTTGAAGTCCGGGGCGGGAGTAACACCGGGGAGCTGTTTTTT

J: TRBJ2-7
size: -
D: -
V: TRBV6-1
CDR3: CAISTPPQYF
DNA: TGTGCCATCTCCACCCCCCCGCAGTACTTC

J: TRBJ1-5
size: -
D: -
V: TRBV30
CDR3: CAWSDGTPSNQPQHF
DNA: TGTGCCTGGAGTGATGGGACACCCAGCAATCAGCCCCAGCATTTT

J: TRBJ2-1
size: -
D: TRBD2
V: TRBV10-1
CDR3: CASSESSGGVDEQFF
DNA: TGCGCCAGCAGTGAGTCGTCGGGAGGGGTCGATGAGCAGTTCTTC

J: TRBJ2-7
size: once
D: -
V: TRBV28
CDR3: CASSFRRSDYEQYF
DNA: TGTGCCAGCAGTTTTAGAAGAAGTGACTACGAGCAGTACTTC

J: TRBJ2-7
size: -
D: TRBD1
V: TRBV4-1
CDR3: CASSQETRGRGTYEQYF
DNA: TGCGCCAGCAGCCAAGAGACGAGGGGGCGCGGAACCTACGAGCAGTACTTC

J: TRBJ1-1
size: -
D: TRBD1
V: TRBV6-1
CDR3: CASSALTGESEAFF
DNA: TGTGCCAGCAGTGCCTTGACAGGGGAGAGTGAAGCTTTCTTT

J: TRBJ2-2
size: -
D: TRBD2
V: TRBV9
CDR3: CASSVSSGSGGELFF
DNA: TGTGCCAGCAGCGTCAGTAGCGGGAGCGGAGGGGAGCTGTTTTTT

J: TRBJ2-5
size: -
D: TRBD1
V: TRBV5-6
CDR3: CASSARTGIPETQYF
DNA: TGTGCCAGCAGCGCCCGGACAGGGATCCCAGAGACCCAGTACTTC

J: TRBJ2-5
size: -
D: TRBD2
V: TRBV28
CDR3: CASRSSGRGETQYF
DNA: TGTGCCAGCAGATCTAGCGGGAGGGGAGAGACCCAGTACTTC

J: TRBJ1-1
size: -
D: -
V: TRBV19
CDR3: CASTLVGGTEAFF
DNA: TGTGCCAGTACCCTCGTTGGCGGCACTGAAGCTTTCTTT

J: TRBJ2-7
size: -
D: -
V: TRBV28
CDR3: CASSPLPWGPYEQYF
DNA: TGTGCCAGCAGTCCCCTACCCTGGGGGCCCTACGAGCAGTACTTC

J: TRBJ2-7
size: -
D: -
V: TRBV19
CDR3: CASSTPYDGGRADYEQYF
DNA: TGTGCCAGTAGTACCCCCTATGATGGAGGGCGGGCAGACTACGAGCAGTACTTC

J: TRBJ2-7
size: -
D: TRBD1
V: TRBV6-1
CDR3: CASSTGGYEQYF
DNA: TGTGCCAGCAGTACAGGGGGCTACGAGCAGTACTTC

J: TRBJ2-3
size: -
D: TRBD1
V: TRBV7-9
CDR3: CASKDRDQISTDTQYF
DNA: TGTGCCAGCAAGGACAGGGACCAGATCAGCACAGATACGCAGTATTTT

J: TRBJ2-2
size: -
D: -
V: TRBV7-9
CDR3: CASSSRLDPGVELFF
DNA: TGTGCCAGCAGTTCTCGACTAGACCCAGGGGTGGAGCTGTTTTTT

J: TRBJ1-2
size: -
D: TRBD1
V: TRBV7-9
CDR3: CASSFNMDRGTGYTF
DNA: TGTGCCAGCAGCTTTAATATGGACAGGGGGACTGGCTACACCTTC

J: TRBJ2-7
size: -
D: -
V: TRBV7-8
CDR3: CASSLDLGGEQYF
DNA: TGTGCCAGCAGCTTAGATTTAGGTGGCGAGCAGTACTTC

J: TRBJ2-5
size: -
D: -
V: TRBV2
CDR3: CASSAEGRLEETQYF
DNA: TGTGCCAGCAGTGCCGAGGGCCGGTTGGAAGAGACCCAGTACTTC

J: TRBJ2-3
size: -
D: -
V: TRBV9
CDR3: CASSVGGNTDTQYF
DNA: TGTGCCAGCAGCGTAGGAGGAAACACAGATACGCAGTATTTT

J: TRBJ2-2
size: -
D: TRBD1
V: TRBV6-1
CDR3: CASREWDREGTGELFF
DNA: TGTGCCAGCAGGGAATGGGACAGGGAGGGCACCGGGGAGCTGTTTTTT

J: TRBJ1-1
size: -
D: -
V: TRBV13
CDR3: CASSLGGEGTEAFF
DNA: TGTGCCAGCAGCTTAGGCGGGGAGGGGACTGAAGCTTTCTTT

J: TRBJ2-5
size: -
D: TRBD2
V: TRBV28
CDR3: CASSLLAGGPETQYF
DNA: TGTGCCAGCAGCCTACTAGCGGGAGGGCCAGAGACCCAGTACTTC

J: TRBJ1-5
size: -
D: -
V: TRBV12-5
CDR3: CASGLVRQVGQPQHF
DNA: TGTGCTAGTGGGTTGGTTAGACAGGTTGGACAGCCCCAGCATTTT

J: TRBJ2-3
size: -
D: TRBD2
V: TRBV27
CDR3: CASSPWTSGSAPDTQYF
DNA: TGTGCCAGCAGTCCATGGACTAGCGGGAGTGCCCCAGATACGCAGTATTTT

J: TRBJ2-1
size: -
D: TRBD2
V: TRBV28
CDR3: CASSSILSGSSYNEQFF
DNA: TGTGCCAGCAGCTCAATCCTTAGCGGGAGTTCCTACAATGAGCAGTTCTTC

J: TRBJ1-5
size: -
D: -
V: TRBV5-6
CDR3: CASSSVDSSNQPQHF
DNA: TGTGCCAGCAGCTCGGTCGACAGCAGCAATCAGCCCCAGCATTTT

J: TRBJ2-2
size: -
D: -
V: TRBV6-5
CDR3: CASSYFGGTGELFF
DNA: TGTGCCAGCAGTTATTTCGGTGGGACCGGGGAGCTGTTTTTT

J: TRBJ2-7
size: -
D: -
V: TRBV28
CDR3: CASSPGRRNEQYF
DNA: TGTGCCAGCAGTCCAGGGAGGCGGAACGAGCAGTACTTC

J: TRBJ2-7
size: -
D: -
V: TRBV18
CDR3: CASSPANSYEQYF
DNA: TGTGCCAGCTCACCAGCGAACTCCTACGAGCAGTACTTC

J: TRBJ2-5
size: -
D: -
V: TRBV7-9
CDR3: CASSFEGAQYF
DNA: TGTGCCAGCAGCTTCGAAGGGGCCCAGTACTTC

J: TRBJ2-7
size: -
D: TRBD2
V: TRBV5-3
CDR3: CARSLELAGGYEQYF
DNA: TGTGCCAGAAGCTTGGAACTAGCGGGAGGTTACGAGCAGTACTTC